Reported below is one TCR beta chain. Its target is unknown. The data derive from a study of T cell repertoires in cytomegalovirus infection. On the study more broadly: Matching HLA type, along with CMV infection, was indicated by public TCR beta signatures. Overall study findings and caveats: Predominance within the ex vivo response was attributable to HLA-C-restricted CMV-specific TCR beta clonotypes. Using cumulative public TCR beta family frequency, the authors identified those who carried CMV together with the relevant HLA.

V shed 9 bases, J shed 3 bases, and the junction held 2 bases outside the gene matches. Per the germline V gene, CDR1 is MNHNS and CDR2 is SASEGT. CDR3 size: 12 residues. TCRdb independently ran MiXCR on the reads; one entry per CDR3 protein. The sample includes a few hundred thousand distinct CDR3 sequences, 40% of them seen just once. The TCR comes from a human donor in good health (CMV status not recorded). Some clones in this sample may be carry-over from other donors' samples. The sequenced sample was cultured PBMCs, obtained from culture after CMV antigen stimulation. The V and J genes are TRBV6-1 and TRBJ2-5; 9 positions agree with TRBD1. CDR3 loop: CARRTGEETQYF. For the CDR3, the DNA is TGTGCCAGGCGGACAGGGGAAGAGACCCAGTACTTC.